One sample yielded the 22 T cell receptor beta chains listed below, sequenced in a study of shared clonotypes between healthy human individuals. Using immunoSEQ multiplex PCR, the repertoire was profiled, and TCRdb retains in-frame clones only, with some absent. This table holds some 1,100,000 clones, about 84% found once. Sample: memory CD4+ T cells from PBMCs. Sample subset: CD45RA-negative fraction. These TCRs come from a man aged 18 to 29 in good health. Some clones in this sample may be carry-over from other donors' samples.

This clone was seen only a few times. The chain uses TRBV5-1 and TRBJ1-1; weak D call: TRBD1 (6 bases). The V and J ends lost 0 bases and 5 bases respectively, with 14 bases between them. The CDR3 consists of 15 residues. Looked up from germline, CDR1 is SGHRS and CDR2 is YFSETQ. The DNA for the CDR3 is TGCGCCAGCAGCTTGGGGCAGGGGTACATGACTGAAGCTTTCTTT. It specifies CASSLGQGYMTEAFF. The whole variable domain, remainder taken from reference TRBV5-1 and TRBJ1-1, is KAGVTQTPRYLIKTRGQQVTLSCSPISGHRSVSWYQQTPGQGLQFLFEYFSETQRNKGNFPGRFSGRQFSNSRSEMNVSTLELGDSALYLCASSLGQGYMTEAFFGQGTRLTVV.

Concerning this clone: A much larger clone differs by one base, so this may be a read error. The chain has TRBV7-8 and TRBJ2-2; 9 bases align to TRBD1. This CDR3 is built from 15 residues. Trimming at V came to 5 bases and at J to 2 bases, leaving 3 bases not matched to a gene. The germline V gene encodes CDR1 SGHVS and CDR2 FQNEAQ. CDR3 in amino acids: CASSRDRVNTGELFF. In nucleotides, the CDR3 is TGTGCCAGCAGCCGGGACAGGGTAAACACCGGGGAGCTGTTTTTT.

Ten or more counts support this clone. The chain uses TRBV5-3 and TRBJ2-3; a possible D gene is TRBD2 (6 bases). TRBV5-3 qualifies as an ORF whose function is uncertain. The CDR3 length is 15 residues. Trimming shortened V by 4 bases and J by 6 bases, and 18 bases separated the two germline ends. For the CDR3, the DNA is TGTGCCAGAAGCAAGACCGGGACTGGTTCGGATACGCAGTATTTT. It codes for CARSKTGTGSDTQYF.

In its sample, this clone was seen once. The genes are TRBV27 and TRBJ2-2; 9 bases map to TRBD2. V shed 6 bases and J 6 bases; nucleotides not matched to a gene: 11. There are 16 residues in the CDR3. The germline CDR1 and CDR2 sequences are MNHEY and SMNVEV (reference sequence). The CDR3 region has the DNA TGTGCCAGCAGCTACCGCCTAGCGGGGCTCCCCGGGGAGCTGTTTTTT. It encodes CASSYRLAGLPGELFF.

The chain carries TRBV9 and TRBJ2-1, with TRBD1 matching over 8 bases. This CDR3 has 14 residues. V trimming: 0 bases; J trimming: 5 bases; junction bases outside the gene matches: 1. Germline V gives CDR1 SGDLS, CDR2 YYNGEE. DNA for the CDR3: TGTGCCAGCAGCGTAGGACAGGGGAACAATGAGCAGTTCTTC. This codes for CASSVGQGNNEQFF.

This clone was counted a few times. The genes are TRBV30 and TRBJ2-4; D may correspond to TRBD1 or TRBD2 (5 bases each). CDR3 size: 14 residues. CDR1 is GTSNPN and CDR2 is SVGIG in the germline V gene (reference sequence). V lost 6 bases to trimming and J lost 4 bases, with 16 bases between them. CDR3 in amino acids: CACLEGTGKNIQYF. CDR3 coding DNA: TGTGCCTGCCTAGAGGGGACGGGGAAAAACATTCAGTACTTC.

This clone has just a few counts. Distinct nucleotide sequences in the sample also encode this CDR3. The chain employs TRBV5-1 and TRBJ1-2; the match to TRBD1 covers 7 bases. The V gene end was trimmed by 2 bases and the J gene end by 4 bases; junction bases not matched to a gene: 2. Germline V lookup: CDR1 SGHRS, CDR2 YFSETQ. The CDR3 runs to 13 residues. The CDR3 DNA is TGCGCCAGCAGCTTCGACAGGGTCTATGGCTACACCTTC. This codes for CASSFDRVYGYTF.

This clone was observed a few times. Within the sample, other DNA sequences also encode this same CDR3. The V call is TRBV7-3, the J call TRBJ1-1, with a tentative D call TRBD1 (5 bases). There are 14 residues in the CDR3. Germline loops: CDR1 SGHTA, CDR2 FQGTGA. V lost 6 bases and J lost 0, with 11 bases in between. The DNA for the CDR3 is TGTGCCAGCAGTATCACAGGCATGAACACTGAAGCTTTCTTT. Residues: CASSITGMNTEAFF.

The V call is TRBV5-4, the J call TRBJ2-1; D possibly corresponds to TRBD2 (6 bases). The CDR3 is 17 amino acids. Deletions cut 4 bases from V and 7 bases from J, with 24 bases between. Germline V gives CDR1 SGHNT, CDR2 YYREEE (reference sequence). The DNA for the CDR3 is TGTGCCAGCAGCCCCTCCCCGGGAGCCGGAGCGGATAATGAGCAGTTCTTC. It yields the protein CASSPSPGAGADNEQFF. The full variable domain, its missing parts supplied by reference TRBV5-4 and TRBJ2-1, is ETGVTQSPTHLIKTRGQQVTLRCSSQSGHNTVSWYQQALGQGPQFIFQYYREEENGRGNFPPRFSGLQFPNYSSELNVNALELDDSALYLCASSPSPGAGADNEQFFGPGTRLTVL.

The chain has TRBV5-1 and TRBJ2-5; D is unresolved. The CDR3 has 15 residues. V lost 0 bases and J lost 4, with 13 bases in between. Germline V CDR1 and CDR2: SGHRS, YFSETQ. CDR3 residues: CASSLGLGFGETQYF. The CDR3 DNA follows: TGCGCCAGCAGCTTGGGGTTAGGGTTTGGAGAGACCCAGTACTTC.

The gene calls are TRBV5-1 and TRBJ2-1, with 7 positions matching TRBD1. With V trimmed by 0 bases and J by 5 bases, 5 bases remained unmatched. The length of the CDR3 is 15 residues. Per the germline V gene, CDR1 is SGHRS and CDR2 is YFSETQ. The CDR3 DNA reads TGCGCCAGCAGCTTGGGGGGGACAGTGGACAATGAGCAGTTCTTC. The encoded protein is CASSLGGTVDNEQFF.

This chain connects TRBV7-8 to TRBJ2-5; 7 bases match TRBD2. The ends lost 3 bases at V and 4 bases at J; junction bases unmatched: 11. The CDR3 is 16 amino acids. Germline loops: CDR1 SGHVS, CDR2 FQNEAQ. The CDR3 nucleotides are TGTGCCAGCAGCTTCCCGTCTATATCTAGCGGAGAGACCCAGTACTTC. Its translation is CASSFPSISSGETQYF.

With regard to this clone: Other DNA sequences in the same sample also yield this CDR3. The J gene is TRBJ2-4, the V gene TRBV7-9; D might be TRBD1 (5 bases). The CDR3 extends over 16 amino acids. In germline, CDR1 is SEHNR, CDR2 FQNEAQ (reference sequence). With 1 base removed from V and 0 bases from J, the gap between germline ends came to 10 bases. CDR3 nucleotides: TGTGCCAGCAGCTTAGGGGCAGGGCTAGCCAAAAACATTCAGTACTTC. This codes for CASSLGAGLAKNIQYF.

This CDR3 is CASSTLGVGFNIQYF. CDR3 DNA: TGTGCCAGTTCTACGTTGGGGGTAGGGTTTAACATTCAGTACTTC. The rearrangement uses TRBV19 and TRBJ2-4; D tentatively reads TRBD1 or TRBD2 (5 bases each). The germline V and J ends were trimmed by 8 bases and 7 bases, with 21 bases remaining between them. CDR1 and CDR2 from the germline V gene are LNHDA and SQIVND (reference sequence). There are 15 residues in the CDR3.

The chain has TRBV18 and TRBJ2-6; TRBD1 agrees at 10 bases. CDR3 length: 19 amino acids. V gave up 2 bases and J gave up 0 bases; unmatched junction bases: 7. Germline V gene data show CDR1 as KGHSH and CDR2 as LQKENI. CDR3 residues: CASSPSSGTGVSGANVLTF. In nucleotides, the CDR3 is TGTGCCAGCTCACCATCTTCCGGGACAGGGGTCTCTGGGGCCAACGTCCTGACTTTC.

The gene calls are TRBV7-9 and TRBJ2-3; TRBD2 matches at 9 bases. Per germline, CDR1 SEHNR and CDR2 FQNEAQ (reference sequence). The ends lost 1 base at V and 4 bases at J; junction bases unmatched: 9. This CDR3 has 17 residues. CDR3 coding DNA: TGTGCCAGCAGCTTAGGTTTGCGGGAGGGCCTCTCAGATACGCAGTATTTT. This sequence encodes CASSLGLREGLSDTQYF.

This clone came up a few times. The gene calls are TRBV4-1 and TRBJ1-5; D call uncertain. Trimming removed 5 bases at V and 3 bases at J, with 14 bases between. The germline CDR1 and CDR2 sequences are MGHRA and YSYEKL. CDR3 length equals 15 residues. CDR3 sequence: CASSSATGFNQPQHF. In DNA, the CDR3 is TGCGCCAGCAGCTCAGCGACGGGTTTCAATCAGCCCCAGCATTTT.

The chain couples TRBV5-1 to TRBJ2-1, with TRBD2 matching over 16 bases. Germline lookup yields CDR1 SGHRS and CDR2 YFSETQ. The CDR3 has 16 residues. With V trimmed by 5 bases and J by 4 bases, 3 bases remained unmatched. CDR3 in DNA: TGCGCCAGCAGAAGGGGACTAGCGGGAGGGTACAATGAGCAGTTCTTC. Protein product: CASRRGLAGGYNEQFF.

In this sample, this clone turned up once. This sequence joins TRBV5-6 and TRBJ1-2; D may be TRBD1 (6 bases). This CDR3 is built from 16 residues. From germline, CDR1 is SGHDT and CDR2 YYEEEE. Trimming cost V 2 bases and J 3 bases, with 17 bases left between them. This CDR3 is CASSLGYGGDYYGYTF. The CDR3 coding sequence is TGTGCCAGCAGCTTAGGCTACGGGGGCGACTACTATGGCTACACCTTC.

This clone has just a few counts. The chain has TRBV28 and TRBJ1-5; the D gene is possibly TRBD1 (6 bases). This CDR3 comprises 13 residues. Germline V lookup: CDR1 MDHEN, CDR2 SYDVKM. V was shortened by 8 bases and J by 5 bases, with 13 bases between the two germline ends. CDR3 nucleotides: TGTGCCAGCCGGGGGCAGATCTATCAGCCCCAGCATTTT. It is translated as CASRGQIYQPQHF. Based on the CDR3 plus reference TRBV28 and TRBJ1-5, the full variable domain is DVKVTQSSRYLVKRTGEKVFLECVQDMDHENMFWYRQDPGLGLRLIYFSYDVKMKEKGDIPEGYSVSREKKERFSLILESASTNQTSMYLCASRGQIYQPQHFGDGTRLSIL.

The chain is built from TRBV18 and TRBJ1-2, with 7 bases identical to TRBD1. V lost 3 bases to trimming and J lost 1 base; unmatched junction nucleotides: 8. CDR3 length equals 16 residues. The germline V gene has CDR1 KGHSH and CDR2 LQKENI. CDR3 bases: TGTGCCAGCTCACCCACGGGGGGACAGAGTAACTATGGCTACACCTTC. Translating it yields CASSPTGGQSNYGYTF. Together with reference TRBV18 and TRBJ1-2, the CDR3 gives the full variable domain: NAGVMQNPRHLVRRRGQEARLRCSPMKGHSHVYWYRQLPEEGLKFMVYLQKENIIDESGMPKERFSAEFPKEGPSILRIQQVVRGDSAAYFCASSPTGGQSNYGYTFGSGTRLTVV.

The chain has TRBV11-2 and TRBJ2-1; 8 bases match TRBD2. With V trimmed by 2 bases and J by 0 bases, 6 bases remained unmatched. The CDR3 contains 17 residues. Germline CDR1 reads SGHAT; CDR2 reads FQNNGV. The DNA of the CDR3 is TGTGCCAGCAGCTTAAGTAGCGGGGCCAGCTCCTACAATGAGCAGTTCTTC. As protein: CASSLSSGASSYNEQFF.